Below, 29 T cell receptor beta chains from the same sample are listed, as sequenced in a study of shared clonotypes between healthy human individuals. Assay: immunoSEQ multiplex PCR; the TCRdb copy retains only in-frame clones and omits some. The sample has around 550,000 clones, 96% seen once. Sequencing was performed on naive CD4+ T cells sorted from blood. The subset here: CD45RA+ positively selected. All receptors derive from a woman aged 30 to 39 in good health.

This chain joins TRBV28 and TRBJ2-7, with 7 bases matching TRBD1. Germline values: CDR1 MDHEN, CDR2 SYDVKM. Trimming cost V 2 bases and J 2 bases; bases outside gene matches: 9. The CDR3 is made up of 16 amino acids. CDR3 amino acids: CASSLTVGTAAYEQYF. The CDR3 bases are TGTGCCAGCAGTTTAACAGTCGGGACAGCCGCCTACGAGCAGTACTTC. The full variable domain, completed using reference TRBV28 and TRBJ2-7, is DVKVTQSSRYLVKRTGEKVFLECVQDMDHENMFWYRQDPGLGLRLIYFSYDVKMKEKGDIPEGYSVSREKKERFSLILESASTNQTSMYLCASSLTVGTAAYEQYFGPGTRLTVT.

V is TRBV15 and J is TRBJ1-2; TRBD1 might be the D (6 bases). The germline gives CDR1 LNHNV, CDR2 YYDKDF (reference sequence). CDR3 length: 16 amino acids. V lost 5 bases to trimming and J lost 5 bases, with 21 bases between them. The CDR3 is CATSQRYRETPYGYTF. CDR3 nucleotide sequence: TGTGCCACCAGCCAACGTTACAGGGAAACACCTTATGGCTACACCTTC.

The rearrangement uses TRBV27 and TRBJ2-6; the D is unclear. Trimming removed 8 bases from V and 1 base from J, with 3 bases in between. CDR1 is MNHEY, CDR2 SMNVEV, per germline (reference sequence). The CDR3 runs to 12 residues. The CDR3 nucleotides are TGTGCCAGCTCGTCTGGGGCCAACGTCCTGACTTTC. It is translated as CASSSGANVLTF.

This chain links TRBV15 with TRBJ1-3; D remains unclear. Trimming took 0 bases from V and 3 from J, leaving 12 bases between them. Germline values: CDR1 LNHNV, CDR2 YYDKDF (reference sequence). The CDR3 covers 16 residues. DNA for the CDR3: TGTGCCACCAGCAGAGATAATCGGGGAAATGGAAACACCATATATTTT. Its translation: CATSRDNRGNGNTIYF.

This clone was picked up a small number of times. The J gene is TRBJ1-5, the V gene TRBV2, with TRBD1 identical over 8 bases. The V and J ends lost 5 bases and 0 bases, in that order; junction bases with no gene match: 3. Germline assignment: CDR1 SNHLY and CDR2 FYNNEI. The CDR3 length is 15 residues. Written as DNA, the CDR3 is TGTGCCAGCAGTCGACAGGGGATTAGCAATCAGCCCCAGCATTTT. Residues: CASSRQGISNQPQHF. The full variable domain, completed using reference TRBV2 and TRBJ1-5, is EPEVTQTPSHQVTQMGQEVILRCVPISNHLYFYWYRQILGQKVEFLVSFYNNEISEKSEIFDDQFSVERPDGSNFTLKIRSTKLEDSAMYFCASSRQGISNQPQHFGDGTRLSIL.

This chain joins TRBV2 and TRBJ2-7, with D tentatively TRBD1 (5 bases). Germline V lookup: CDR1 SNHLY, CDR2 FYNNEI. This CDR3 region has 13 residues. Trimming cost V 2 bases and J 7 bases, with 12 bases left between them. CDR3 loop: CASSENPQGEQYF. The CDR3 DNA reads TGTGCCAGCAGTGAAAACCCTCAGGGAGAGCAGTACTTC.

The rearrangement uses TRBV2 and TRBJ2-4, with TRBD1 matching 8 bases. J gave up 9 bases and V 1 base, and 20 bases lay outside the gene matches. The CDR3 runs to 19 residues. Germline CDR1 is SNHLY and CDR2 is FYNNEI. The CDR3 DNA follows: TGTGCCAGCAGTGAAGGGCGTGTCAGGGGGCCCCCCGGGGTGAGCATTCAGTACTTC. Protein product: CASSEGRVRGPPGVSIQYF. The whole variable domain, filled in from reference TRBV2 and TRBJ2-4, reads EPEVTQTPSHQVTQMGQEVILRCVPISNHLYFYWYRQILGQKVEFLVSFYNNEISEKSEIFDDQFSVERPDGSNFTLKIRSTKLEDSAMYFCASSEGRVRGPPGVSIQYFGAGTRLSVL.

The rearrangement links TRBV4-1 to TRBJ1-2; the D gene is possibly TRBD1 (5 bases). V lost 0 bases, J lost 3 bases, and 17 bases lay in between. This CDR3 contains 17 residues. The germline gives CDR1 MGHRA, CDR2 YSYEKL. The CDR3 reads CASSQEGGVRVDYGYTF. For the CDR3, the DNA is TGCGCCAGCAGCCAAGAAGGTGGGGTCAGGGTGGACTATGGCTACACCTTC.

Here the CDR3 reads CASSFRYRENIQYF. CDR3 coding DNA: TGTGCCAGCAGCTTCCGTTATAGGGAAAACATTCAGTACTTC. The chain employs TRBV7-2 and TRBJ2-4; D gene ambiguous. Germline CDR1 and CDR2: SGHTA and FQGNSA. The CDR3 is 14 amino acids. Trimming stripped 3 bases from V and 5 bases from J, with 11 bases between.

The V call is TRBV10-1, the J call TRBJ2-7, with a weak D call TRBD2 (5 bases). Germline lookup yields CDR1 WNHNN and CDR2 SYGVQD (reference sequence). The CDR3 length is 14 residues. Between the trimmed V and J ends, which lost 2 bases and 5 bases, there was a span of 13 bases. The CDR3 DNA reads as TGCGCCAGCAGTGAGCAGCGGCTCAGCAACGAGCAGTACTTC. Protein: CASSEQRLSNEQYF.

The chain recombines TRBV5-4 with TRBJ2-7, with 12 bases fitting TRBD2. The CDR3 length is 17 residues. Germline V lookup: CDR1 SGHNT, CDR2 YYREEE (reference sequence). J gave up 1 base and V 9 bases, and 14 bases lay outside the gene matches. CDR3 amino acids: CATRRSLAGGQSYEQYF. The DNA for the CDR3 is TGTGCCACCCGCAGGTCTCTAGCGGGAGGGCAGTCCTACGAGCAGTACTTC. Complete variable domain (other parts from reference TRBV5-4 and TRBJ2-7): ETGVTQSPTHLIKTRGQQVTLRCSSQSGHNTVSWYQQALGQGPQFIFQYYREEENGRGNFPPRFSGLQFPNYSSELNVNALELDDSALYLCATRRSLAGGQSYEQYFGPGTRLTVT.

This clone has just one count. The V and J genes are TRBV5-4 and TRBJ1-4; D is unclear. This CDR3 comprises 16 residues. V dropped 3 bases and J dropped 7 bases, with 19 bases sitting between them. Per germline, CDR1 SGHNT and CDR2 YYREEE (reference sequence). Written as DNA, the CDR3 is TGTGCCAGCAGCTACGACAATTTGTCCCTACCTGAAAAACTGTTTTTT. As protein: CASSYDNLSLPEKLFF.

V is TRBV27 and J is TRBJ1-2; D is ambiguous. Germline assignment: CDR1 MNHEY and CDR2 SMNVEV (reference sequence). Trimming cost V 5 bases and J 11 bases, with 15 bases left between them. The CDR3 has 12 amino acids. CDR3 DNA: TGTGCCAGCAGTGGTCCCGTGGGAGTTTACACCTTC. The encoded protein is CASSGPVGVYTF.

The chain carries TRBV14 and TRBJ2-7, with TRBD2 matching over 10 bases. This CDR3 has 15 amino acids. The germline V gene encodes CDR1 SGHDN and CDR2 FVKESK. The ends lost 3 bases at V and 6 bases at J; junction bases unmatched: 8. The CDR3, as DNA: TGTGCCAGCAGCCACCCGCTAGCGGGAGTAGGCGAGCAGTACTTC. Translating it yields CASSHPLAGVGEQYF.

To note about this clone: Other DNA sequences in this sample translate to the same CDR3. CDR3 DNA: TGTGCCAGCAGTTTAAGATCCTACGAGCAGTACTTC. Translated: CASSLRSYEQYF. The chain uses TRBV28 and TRBJ2-7; D unresolved. Trimming removed 2 bases from V and 1 base from J, with 3 bases in between. CDR3 length equals 12 residues. Germline V CDR1 and CDR2: MDHEN, SYDVKM.

The V gene is TRBV6-1, the J gene TRBJ1-4; D gene unclear. The germline gives CDR1 MNHNS, CDR2 SASEGT. This CDR3 spans 15 amino acids. V was clipped by 4 bases and J by 0 bases, with 9 bases between them. The CDR3 DNA follows: TGTGCCAGCAGTGGGACGGTTTCAACTAATGAAAAACTGTTTTTT. Protein: CASSGTVSTNEKLFF.

The chain employs TRBV7-8 and TRBJ1-5, with D maybe TRBD1 (6 bases). V was shortened by 5 bases and J by 0 bases, with 17 bases between the two germline ends. Germline V gives CDR1 SGHVS, CDR2 FQNEAQ. This CDR3 region has 17 residues. The CDR3 coding sequence is TGTGCCAGCAGCCCAAAGGGACACCTCGATAGCAATCAGCCCCAGCATTTT. Residues: CASSPKGHLDSNQPQHF.

The chain joins TRBV19 to TRBJ2-7; D assignment may be TRBD1 or TRBD2 (5 bases each). Looked up from germline, CDR1 is LNHDA and CDR2 is SQIVND (reference sequence). Trimming pared 1 base from V and 2 bases from J, leaving 12 bases between. This CDR3 region has 15 residues. The CDR3 loop is CASSIARGAPYEQYF. The CDR3 bases are TGTGCCAGTAGTATAGCCCGAGGGGCACCCTACGAGCAGTACTTC.

The rearrangement links TRBV9 to TRBJ2-3; TRBD2 matches 8 bases. The CDR3 is 14 amino acids. The V and J ends lost 1 base and 3 bases, in that order; junction bases with no gene match: 1. Per germline, CDR1 SGDLS and CDR2 YYNGEE. The CDR3 region is CASSVTSGTDTQYF. CDR3 nucleotide sequence: TGTGCCAGCAGCGTAACTAGCGGTACAGATACGCAGTATTTT.

This sequence joins TRBV19 and TRBJ1-4; D is uncertain. This CDR3 is 14 amino acids long. Germline V gene sequence: CDR1 LNHDA, CDR2 SQIVND (reference sequence). V shed 3 bases and J shed 7 bases, with 12 bases lying between them. The CDR3 DNA sequence: TGTGCCAGTAGTATTGGCAGTAGAGGTGAAAAACTGTTTTTT. Its protein product is CASSIGSRGEKLFF.

The chain has TRBV30 and TRBJ2-7; D may correspond to TRBD1 or TRBD2 (6 bases each). V gave up 0 bases and J gave up 0 bases, with 9 bases separating them. This CDR3 region has 14 residues. Per germline, CDR1 GTSNPN and CDR2 SVGIG (reference sequence). CDR3 amino acids: CAWSVGGSSYEQYF. The CDR3, as DNA: TGTGCCTGGAGTGTAGGGGGGTCCTCCTACGAGCAGTACTTC.

The count of this clone is one. The V call is TRBV29-1, the J call TRBJ1-3, with D perhaps matching TRBD1 (5 bases). Trimming stripped 6 bases from V and 0 bases from J, with 12 bases between. Germline V gives CDR1 SQVTM, CDR2 ANQGSEA. This CDR3 region has 14 residues. Written as DNA, the CDR3 is TGCAGCGTGAGAGGGGCTCACTCTGGAAACACCATATATTTT. This gives the protein CSVRGAHSGNTIYF. The variable domain in full, with the rest retrieved from reference TRBV29-1 and TRBJ1-3, is SAVISQKPSRDICQRGTSLTIQCQVDSQVTMMFWYRQQPGQSLTLIATANQGSEATYESGFVIDKFPISRPNLTFSTLTVSNMSPEDSSIYLCSVRGAHSGNTIYFGEGSWLTVV.

The gene calls are TRBV6-5 and TRBJ2-7; D call uncertain. Germline CDR1 is MNHEY and CDR2 is SVGAGI. Deletions cut 5 bases from V and 7 bases from J, with 9 bases between. The CDR3 is 11 residues long. The CDR3 DNA sequence: TGTGCCAGCAGTCTACGAACAGAGCAGTACTTC. Amino acids: CASSLRTEQYF.

The chain combines TRBV5-4 with TRBJ2-2; D is possibly TRBD2 (7 bases). CDR3 size: 16 residues. Germline V CDR1 and CDR2: SGHNT, YYREEE (reference sequence). The V gene lost 5 bases and the J gene lost 4 bases, with 18 bases spanning the gap. The DNA for the CDR3 is TGTGCCAGCAGTAACGTGGGGGGGCTTCGCACCGGGGAGCTGTTTTTT. As protein: CASSNVGGLRTGELFF.

The chain carries TRBV6-5 and TRBJ2-7; the D gene is possibly TRBD2 (6 bases). The CDR3 length is 12 residues. V lost 2 bases and J 6 bases, leaving 8 bases between the germline ends. The germline V gene has CDR1 MNHEY and CDR2 SVGAGI. Here the CDR3 reads CASSYRGTEQYF. In nucleotides, the CDR3 is TGTGCCAGCAGTTACCGGGGGACCGAGCAGTACTTC.

The V gene is TRBV20-1, the J gene TRBJ2-4, with D hard to call. Trimming removed 8 bases at V and 11 bases at J, with 16 bases between. This CDR3 has 11 amino acids. The germline V gene has CDR1 DFQATT and CDR2 SNEGSKA (reference sequence). CDR3 nucleotides: TGCAGTTCACAAGTGGGTTTGGTTCAGTACTTC. Translation gives CSSQVGLVQYF.

This chain links TRBV6-5 with TRBJ1-5; 7 nucleotides match TRBD1. The CDR3 extends over 16 amino acids. With V trimmed by 4 bases and J by 6 bases, 12 bases remained unmatched. CDR1 is MNHEY, CDR2 SVGAGI, per germline. The CDR3 spells CASSSAPRGAGQPQHF. In DNA form, the CDR3 reads TGTGCCAGCAGTTCAGCCCCCAGGGGGGCAGGTCAGCCCCAGCATTTT.

This chain uses TRBV7-8 with TRBJ1-3; D is perhaps TRBD1 (6 bases). Trimming removed 6 bases from V and 0 bases from J, with 12 bases in between. Germline V gene lookup returns CDR1 SGHVS and CDR2 FQNEAQ. This CDR3 contains 15 residues. CDR3 DNA sequence: TGTGCCAGCAGAAACGACAGGAGCTCTGGAAACACCATATATTTT. Amino acid sequence: CASRNDRSSGNTIYF.

The chain carries TRBV18 and TRBJ2-7; the match to TRBD2 covers 8 bases. The CDR3 sequence is 15 residues long. Unmatched junction bases numbered 6, after V lost 3 bases and J lost 2 bases. CDR1 is KGHSH and CDR2 is LQKENI in the germline V gene. The chain's CDR3 is CASSPGTGGPYEQYF. The DNA for the CDR3 is TGTGCCAGCTCACCGGGAACGGGAGGGCCCTACGAGCAGTACTTC. Full variable domain (outside the CDR3, taken from reference TRBV18 and TRBJ2-7): NAGVMQNPRHLVRRRGQEARLRCSPMKGHSHVYWYRQLPEEGLKFMVYLQKENIIDESGMPKERFSAEFPKEGPSILRIQQVVRGDSAAYFCASSPGTGGPYEQYFGPGTRLTVT.